Below are 28 T cell receptor beta chains sequenced from a single sample in a study of OX40 agonist ivuxolimab in advanced cancers. Repertoires were generated with immunoSEQ multiplex PCR, while TCRdb's copy carries only in-frame clones and drops some. The sample has about 22,000 clones; over 75% are singletons. The sample was CD4+ or CD8+ T cells sorted from blood, taken in a trial of the OX40 agonist ivuxolimab. The receptors were sampled from an adult with an advanced solid tumor such as melanoma, head and neck, liver or kidney cancer.

V is TRBV21-1 and J is TRBJ1-1; the D call TRBD1 from the table was never checked on the DNA. TRBV21-1 is listed as a pseudogene. This CDR3 contains 17 residues. The DNA for the CDR3 is TGTGCCAGCAGCATCCAAAGGAACAGGTGGTGTGACACTGAAGCTTTCTTT. Its translation: CASSIQRNRWCDTEAFF.

The chain recombines TRBV7-2 with TRBJ2-1; 10 nucleotides agree with TRBD1. V lost 4 bases, J lost 8 bases, and 2 bases stayed unmatched. The CDR3 has 13 amino acids. Germline CDR1 and CDR2: SGHTA and FQGNSA. The CDR3 DNA follows: TGTGCCAGCAGCTCGGGACAGGGGTATGAGCAGTTCTTC. Its translation: CASSSGQGYEQFF.

The V and J genes are TRBV6-4 and TRBJ2-3, with unresolved D. The CDR3 has 15 amino acids. V lost 2 bases, J lost 0 bases, and 9 bases lay in between. Germline V gene sequence: CDR1 MRHNA, CDR2 SNTAGT. DNA for the CDR3: TGTGCCAGCAGTGACCGTTTTACTAGCACAGATACGCAGTATTTT. It yields the protein CASSDRFTSTDTQYF.

This clone occurred a few times. J is TRBJ2-7 and V is TRBV7-2; 9 bases agree with TRBD2. Germline V gene data show CDR1 as SGHTA and CDR2 as FQGNSA. CDR3 length: 17 amino acids. J lost 2 bases, V lost 5 bases, and 13 bases had no gene match. CDR3 bases: TGTGCCAGCAGCCCAAGGACATGGCTAGCGGGAACCTACGAGCAGTACTTC. Protein product: CASSPRTWLAGTYEQYF.

The chain uses TRBV14 and TRBJ1-1; 8 bases agree with TRBD1. CDR3 length: 18 amino acids. The germline V gene has CDR1 SGHDN and CDR2 FVKESK. Unmatched junction bases numbered 13, after V lost 1 base and J lost 3 bases. The CDR3 loop reads CASSQGGVDRGMDTEAFF. The CDR3 DNA sequence: TGTGCCAGCAGCCAAGGCGGGGTAGACAGGGGTATGGACACTGAAGCTTTCTTT.

The V and J genes are TRBV11-2 and TRBJ2-2; 7 bases match TRBD2. Looked up from germline, CDR1 is SGHAT and CDR2 is FQNNGV. The CDR3 is made up of 15 amino acids. Trimming took 1 base from V and 2 from J; bases not matched to a gene: 1. CDR3 loop: CASSLAGGNTGELFF. The DNA for the CDR3 is TGTGCCAGCAGCTTAGCGGGAGGAAACACCGGGGAGCTGTTTTTT.

The chain combines TRBV9 with TRBJ2-6; D gene ambiguous. The germline gives CDR1 SGDLS, CDR2 YYNGEE. Trimming removed 2 bases from V and 0 bases from J, with 3 bases in between. The CDR3 sequence is 14 residues long. DNA of the CDR3: TGTGCCAGCAGCGTCCGCTCTGGGGCCAACGTCCTGACTTTC. Protein product: CASSVRSGANVLTF.

The chain recombines TRBV6-5 with TRBJ2-5; D may match TRBD1 or TRBD2 (5 bases each). CDR1 is MNHEY, CDR2 SVGAGI, per germline. The CDR3 sequence is 16 residues long. V lost 0 bases and J lost 4, with 15 bases in between. CDR3: CASSYSGRGVGETQYF. In DNA, the CDR3 is TGTGCCAGCAGTTACTCGGGTAGAGGGGTGGGAGAGACCCAGTACTTC.

CDR3 amino acids: CASSLVGGQNEQFF. In DNA, the CDR3 is TGCGCCAGCAGCTTGGTGGGAGGGCAGAATGAGCAGTTCTTC. V is TRBV5-1 and J is TRBJ2-1; 7 nucleotides align to TRBD2. This CDR3 has 14 residues. J was trimmed by 7 bases and V by 0 bases; bases with no gene match: 4. CDR1 is SGHRS, CDR2 YFSETQ, per germline.

This clone is medium-sized by share. This chain joins TRBV7-8 and TRBJ1-1, with D possibly TRBD1 on 5 matching bases. Trimming cost V 6 bases and J 5 bases, with 13 bases left between them. The CDR3 totals 13 residues. Germline V gene lookup returns CDR1 SGHVS and CDR2 FQNEAQ. CDR3 protein: CASSQGGWTEAFF. CDR3 bases: TGTGCCAGCAGTCAGGGTGGATGGACTGAAGCTTTCTTT.

Concerning this clone: Other nucleotide sequences from this sample produce the same CDR3. The chain joins TRBV4-1 to TRBJ2-1; no reliable D call. Deletions cut 0 bases from V and 6 bases from J, with 6 bases between. This CDR3 is built from 13 residues. Germline assignment: CDR1 MGHRA and CDR2 YSYEKL. The CDR3 loop reads CASSQDFLNEQFF. The CDR3 coding sequence is TGCGCCAGCAGCCAAGATTTTCTCAATGAGCAGTTCTTC.

J is TRBJ2-7 and V is TRBV9, with 10 nucleotides matching TRBD2. V was clipped by 0 bases and J by 0 bases; unmatched bases: 6. Germline V CDR1 and CDR2: SGDLS, YYNGEE. The CDR3 covers 17 residues. DNA of the CDR3: TGTGCCAGCAGCGTAGGTGCTAGCGGGAGAAGCTCCTACGAGCAGTACTTC. It is translated as CASSVGASGRSSYEQYF.

The CDR3 is CASSPSGTGELFF. CDR3 sequence (DNA): TGTGCCAGCAGCCCCTCGGGAACCGGGGAGCTGTTTTTT. The chain recombines TRBV9 with TRBJ2-2; D possibly corresponds to TRBD2 (5 bases). Germline lookup yields CDR1 SGDLS and CDR2 YYNGEE. Between the trimmed V and J ends, which lost 4 bases and 5 bases, there was a span of 9 bases. This CDR3 region has 13 residues.

A single count supports this clone. The gene calls are TRBV7-9 and TRBJ2-1; D possibly corresponds to TRBD2 (6 bases). Germline V lookup: CDR1 SEHNR, CDR2 FQNEAQ (reference sequence). The CDR3 spans 16 residues. The V and J ends lost 0 bases and 4 bases respectively, with 13 bases between them. CDR3 DNA sequence: TGTGCCAGCAGCTTAGCCGGGAGCTTTTCGTACAATGAGCAGTTCTTC. Residues: CASSLAGSFSYNEQFF.

V and J are TRBV10-3 and TRBJ2-7, with D tentatively TRBD1 (5 bases). Trimming cost V 10 bases and J 1 base, with 11 bases left between them. Germline assignment: CDR1 ENHRY and CDR2 SYGVKD. The CDR3 is 12 amino acids. The CDR3 protein is CATTDSSYEQYF. In nucleotides, the CDR3 is TGTGCCACCACTGACAGTTCCTACGAGCAGTACTTC.

This clone was counted once. The J gene is TRBJ2-7, the V gene TRBV5-6, with 13 nucleotides matching TRBD2. V dropped 3 bases and J dropped 3; count of bases not matched to a gene: 6. The CDR3 extends over 16 amino acids. From germline, CDR1 is SGHDT and CDR2 YYEEEE. CDR3 sequence (DNA): TGTGCCAGCAGCTCAAAAGGGACTAGCGGGATCTACGAGCAGTACTTC. This gives the protein CASSSKGTSGIYEQYF.

The chain links TRBV7-8 to TRBJ2-3, with TRBD2 matching 13 bases. V lost 4 bases to trimming and J lost 0 bases; unmatched junction nucleotides: 19. This CDR3 has 22 amino acids. CDR1 SGHVS and CDR2 FQNEAQ come from the germline V gene. CDR3 nucleotides: TGTGCCAGCAGCTATGCCCCCGGGACTAGCGGGAAACGGGGCCTTAGCACAGATACGCAGTATTTT. Translating it yields CASSYAPGTSGKRGLSTDTQYF.

The chain employs TRBV9 and TRBJ2-3, with D perhaps TRBD2 (5 bases). This CDR3 contains 15 residues. CDR1 and CDR2 (germline): SGDLS, YYNGEE. Trimming cost V 0 bases and J 3 bases, with 11 bases left between them. CDR3 sequence (DNA): TGTGCCAGCAGCGTAGGACTAACCGGGACAGATACGCAGTATTTT. Its protein is CASSVGLTGTDTQYF.

The chain recombines TRBV29-1 with TRBJ2-1; D may be TRBD2 (5 bases). This CDR3 has 13 amino acids. The germline gives CDR1 SQVTM, CDR2 ANQGSEA. CDR3 region: CSTILVAYNEQFF. DNA for the CDR3: TGCAGTACAATACTAGTTGCCTACAATGAGCAGTTCTTC.

The rearrangement joins TRBV6-5 to TRBJ2-1; 9 bases line up with TRBD2. The V and J ends lost 7 bases and 3 bases, in that order; junction bases with no gene match: 4. In germline, CDR1 is MNHEY, CDR2 SVGAGI. The CDR3 length is 14 residues. CDR3 in DNA: TGTGCCAGCACCAAGACTAGCGGCTACAATGAGCAGTTCTTC. Translated, it gives CASTKTSGYNEQFF.

The rearrangement links TRBV2 to TRBJ1-6, with D tentatively TRBD1 (5 bases). Trimming pared 5 bases from V and 4 bases from J, leaving 9 bases between. This CDR3 has 14 amino acids. Per germline, CDR1 SNHLY and CDR2 FYNNEI. The CDR3 sequence is CASSRQMYNSPLHF. The DNA for the CDR3 is TGTGCCAGCAGTAGACAGATGTATAATTCACCCCTCCACTTT.

The chain employs TRBV29-1 and TRBJ2-1; 9 bases are shared with TRBD1. Germline CDR1 is SQVTM and CDR2 is ANQGSEA. The CDR3 runs to 15 residues. The V and J ends lost 7 bases and 3 bases, in that order; junction bases with no gene match: 10. CDR3 sequence (DNA): TGCAGCGCCGACATGGGGGACAGGGTCTACAATGAGCAGTTCTTC. Its translation: CSADMGDRVYNEQFF.

CDR3 DNA sequence: TGCGCCAGCAGCCAAGATACGACTAGCGGGAGGGGAGTAACAGATACGCAGTATTTT. Protein product: CASSQDTTSGRGVTDTQYF. The V gene is TRBV4-1, the J gene TRBJ2-3; 14 bases align to TRBD2. The germline CDR1 and CDR2 sequences are MGHRA and YSYEKL. The V gene end was trimmed by 0 bases and the J gene end by 3 bases; junction bases not matched to a gene: 8. This CDR3 is built from 19 residues.

V is TRBV2 and J is TRBJ2-1, with D unclear. CDR3 length: 14 residues. The V end lost 6 bases, the J end lost 0 bases, and 9 bases lay between the germline ends. Germline values: CDR1 SNHLY, CDR2 FYNNEI. The CDR3 is CASRDQSSYNEQFF. CDR3 nucleotides: TGTGCCAGCAGAGACCAGAGCTCCTACAATGAGCAGTTCTTC.

V and J are TRBV5-5 and TRBJ2-3; maybe TRBD1 (5 bases). CDR1 is SGHKS, CDR2 YYEKEE, per germline (reference sequence). The V end lost 0 bases, the J end lost 2 bases, and 7 bases lay between the germline ends. The CDR3 extends over 14 amino acids. DNA for the CDR3: TGTGCCAGCAGCTTGGACAGGTTCACAGATACGCAGTATTTT. Amino acid sequence: CASSLDRFTDTQYF.

J is TRBJ2-7 and V is TRBV12-5, with TRBD1 matching 7 bases. Trimming cost V 6 bases and J 3 bases; bases outside gene matches: 5. The CDR3 is made up of 13 amino acids. Germline V CDR1 and CDR2: LGHNT, FRNRAP. The CDR3 region is CASGPDRSYEQYF. The CDR3 DNA sequence: TGTGCTAGTGGCCCGGACAGGAGCTACGAGCAGTACTTC. Filled out from reference TRBV12-5 and TRBJ2-7, the complete variable domain reads DARVTQTPRHKVTEMGQEVTMRCQPILGHNTVFWYRQTMMQGLELLAYFRNRAPLDDSGMPKDRFSAEMPDATLATLKIQPSEPRDSAVYFCASGPDRSYEQYFGPGTRLTVT.

CDR3 coding DNA: TGTGCCAGCAGTTTAGGGACTAGCGTTTCTTACAATGAGCAGTTCTTC. Translation: CASSLGTSVSYNEQFF. The V and J genes are TRBV27 and TRBJ2-1, with 10 nucleotides matching TRBD2. Germline V gene sequence: CDR1 MNHEY, CDR2 SMNVEV (reference sequence). This CDR3 region has 16 residues. V shed 2 bases and J 4 bases; nucleotides not matched to a gene: 5.

The chain is built from TRBV7-9 and TRBJ2-5; weak D call: TRBD2 (6 bases). V was cut by 6 bases and J by 11 bases, with 25 bases left in between. Germline assignment: CDR1 SEHNR and CDR2 FQNEAQ (reference sequence). This CDR3 has 15 amino acids. CDR3 residues: CASRVPGLGWGEQYF. DNA of the CDR3: TGTGCCAGCAGGGTTCCGGGCCTGGGTTGGGGGGAGCAGTACTTC.